This TCR beta chain was recovered during a study of blood T cell repertoires in COVID-19. Study context: Samples came from the United States, Italy and Spain, spanning acute and convalescent COVID-19. Sample material is recorded as cDNA or gDNA derived from T cells, B-cell-depleted T cells, or PBMCs.

Germline assignment: CDR1 LGHDT and CDR2 YNNKEL (reference sequence). V shed 4 bases and J 4 bases; nucleotides not matched to a gene: 6. The CDR3 sequence is 14 residues long. Authors' processing steps: Amplification with reference gene primers provided the estimates of nucleated cell counts. Method: immunoSEQ multiplex PCR; TCRdb's copy keeps in-frame clones and lacks some. V and J calls and clone size are as listed in that table; D and trimming were resolved from the DNA. The sample has approximately 50,000 clones, 65% to 85% seen once. The rearrangement joins TRBV3-1 (or the pseudogene TRBV3-2) to TRBJ2-7; TRBD1 aligns across 8 bases. The clonotype was recovered from a woman at least 80 years old with COVID-19, enrolled during active disease. Sequenced material: peripheral blood. The CDR3 nucleotides are TGTGCCAGCAGCCTGCGGACAGGGCTTTACGAGCAGTACTTC. It encodes CASSLRTGLYEQYF.